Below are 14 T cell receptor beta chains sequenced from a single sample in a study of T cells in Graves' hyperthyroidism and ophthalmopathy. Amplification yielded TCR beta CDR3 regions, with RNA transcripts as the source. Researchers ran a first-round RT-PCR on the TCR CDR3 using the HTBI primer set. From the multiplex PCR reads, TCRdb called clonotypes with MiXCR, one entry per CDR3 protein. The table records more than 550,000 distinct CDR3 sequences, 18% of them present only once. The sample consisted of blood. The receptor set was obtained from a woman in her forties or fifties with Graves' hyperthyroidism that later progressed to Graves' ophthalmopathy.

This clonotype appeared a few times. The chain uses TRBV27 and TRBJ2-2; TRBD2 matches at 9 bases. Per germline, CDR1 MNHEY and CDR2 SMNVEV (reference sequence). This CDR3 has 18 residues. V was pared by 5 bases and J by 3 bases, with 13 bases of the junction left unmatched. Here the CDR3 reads CASSPPAPTSGYTGELFF. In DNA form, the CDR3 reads TGTGCCAGCAGTCCCCCCGCCCCGACTAGCGGATACACCGGGGAGCTGTTTTTT.

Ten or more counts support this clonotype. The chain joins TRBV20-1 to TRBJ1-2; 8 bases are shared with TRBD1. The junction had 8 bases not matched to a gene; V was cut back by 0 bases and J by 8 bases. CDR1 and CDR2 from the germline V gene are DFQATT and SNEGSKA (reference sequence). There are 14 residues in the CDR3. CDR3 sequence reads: CSAREPQGAGGYTF. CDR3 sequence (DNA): TGCAGTGCTAGAGAACCCCAGGGGGCTGGCGGCTACACCTTC.

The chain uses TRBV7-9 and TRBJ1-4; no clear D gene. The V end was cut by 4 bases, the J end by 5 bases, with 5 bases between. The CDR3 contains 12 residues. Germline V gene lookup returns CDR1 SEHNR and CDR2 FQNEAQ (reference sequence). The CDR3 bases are TGTGCCAGCAGCTGGGGAAATGAAAAACTGTTTTTT. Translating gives CASSWGNEKLFF.

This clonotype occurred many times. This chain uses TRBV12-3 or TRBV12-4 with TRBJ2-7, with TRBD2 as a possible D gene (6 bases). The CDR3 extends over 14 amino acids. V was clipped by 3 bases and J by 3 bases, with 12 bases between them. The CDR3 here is CASSFRGIYYEQYF. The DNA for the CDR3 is TGTGCCAGCAGTTTCCGGGGGATCTACTACGAGCAGTACTTC.

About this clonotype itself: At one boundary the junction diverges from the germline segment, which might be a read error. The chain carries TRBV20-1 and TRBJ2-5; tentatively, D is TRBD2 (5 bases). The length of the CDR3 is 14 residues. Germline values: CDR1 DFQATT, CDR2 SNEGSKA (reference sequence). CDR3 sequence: CSARGRGEQEAQYF. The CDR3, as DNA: TGCAGTGCTAGAGGTCGGGGAGAGCAAGAGGCCCAGTACTTC.

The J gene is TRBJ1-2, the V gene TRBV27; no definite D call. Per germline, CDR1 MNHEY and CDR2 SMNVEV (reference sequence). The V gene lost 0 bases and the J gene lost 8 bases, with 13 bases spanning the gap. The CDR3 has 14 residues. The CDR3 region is CASSLSGSPWGYTF. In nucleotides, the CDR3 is TGTGCCAGCAGTTTATCTGGGTCCCCTTGGGGCTACACCTTC.

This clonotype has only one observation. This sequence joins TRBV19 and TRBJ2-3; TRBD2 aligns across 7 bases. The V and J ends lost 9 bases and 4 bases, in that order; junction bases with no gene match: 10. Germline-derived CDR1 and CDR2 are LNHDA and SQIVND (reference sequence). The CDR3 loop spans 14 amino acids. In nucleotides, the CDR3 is TGTGCCAGCAGTCCCGGGACTACGTCAGATACGCAGTATTTT. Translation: CASSPGTTSDTQYF.

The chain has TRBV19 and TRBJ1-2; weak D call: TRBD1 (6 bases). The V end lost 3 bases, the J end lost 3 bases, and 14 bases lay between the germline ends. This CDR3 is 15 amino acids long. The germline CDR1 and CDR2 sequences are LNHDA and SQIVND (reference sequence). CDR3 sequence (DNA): TGTGCCAGTAGTATTTTTGGGGGCGTTGACTATGGCTACACCTTC. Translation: CASSIFGGVDYGYTF.

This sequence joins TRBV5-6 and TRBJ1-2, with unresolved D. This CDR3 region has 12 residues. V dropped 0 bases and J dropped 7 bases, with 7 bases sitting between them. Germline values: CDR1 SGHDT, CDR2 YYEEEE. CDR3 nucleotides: TGTGCCAGCAGCTTGGAACGGTCTGGCTACACCTTC. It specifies CASSLERSGYTF.

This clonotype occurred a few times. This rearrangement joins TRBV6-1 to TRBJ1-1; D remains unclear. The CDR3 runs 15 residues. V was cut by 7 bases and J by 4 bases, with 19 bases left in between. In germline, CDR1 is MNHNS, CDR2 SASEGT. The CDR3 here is CASTGRDGIGTEAFF. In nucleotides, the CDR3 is TGTGCCAGCACCGGAAGGGATGGGATCGGCACTGAAGCTTTCTTT.

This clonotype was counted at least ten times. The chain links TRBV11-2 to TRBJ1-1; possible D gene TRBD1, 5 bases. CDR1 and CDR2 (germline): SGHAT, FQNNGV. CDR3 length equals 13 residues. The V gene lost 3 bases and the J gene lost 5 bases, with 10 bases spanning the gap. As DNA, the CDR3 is TGTGCCAGCAGCTTGTCAGGGTGGACTGAAGCTTTCTTT. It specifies CASSLSGWTEAFF.

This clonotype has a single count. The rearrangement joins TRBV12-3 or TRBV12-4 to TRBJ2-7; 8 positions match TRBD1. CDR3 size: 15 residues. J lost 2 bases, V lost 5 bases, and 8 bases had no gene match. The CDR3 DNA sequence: TGTGCCAGCAGTCAGGGACAGGCCGACACCTACGAGCAGTACTTC. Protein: CASSQGQADTYEQYF.

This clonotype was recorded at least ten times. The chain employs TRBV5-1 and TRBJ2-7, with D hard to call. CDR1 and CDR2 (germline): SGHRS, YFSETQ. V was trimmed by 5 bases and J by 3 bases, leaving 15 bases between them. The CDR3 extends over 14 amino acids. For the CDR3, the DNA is TGCGCCAGCAGGGACGGCGCCCTCAACTACGAGCAGTACTTC. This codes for CASRDGALNYEQYF.

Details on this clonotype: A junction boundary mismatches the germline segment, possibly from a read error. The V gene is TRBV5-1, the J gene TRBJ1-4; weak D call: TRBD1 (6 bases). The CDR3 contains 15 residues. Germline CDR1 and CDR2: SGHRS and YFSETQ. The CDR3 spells CASSLRDRSNEKLFF. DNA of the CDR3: TGTGCCAGCAGCTTGAGAGACAGGTCTAATGAAAAACTGTTTTTT.